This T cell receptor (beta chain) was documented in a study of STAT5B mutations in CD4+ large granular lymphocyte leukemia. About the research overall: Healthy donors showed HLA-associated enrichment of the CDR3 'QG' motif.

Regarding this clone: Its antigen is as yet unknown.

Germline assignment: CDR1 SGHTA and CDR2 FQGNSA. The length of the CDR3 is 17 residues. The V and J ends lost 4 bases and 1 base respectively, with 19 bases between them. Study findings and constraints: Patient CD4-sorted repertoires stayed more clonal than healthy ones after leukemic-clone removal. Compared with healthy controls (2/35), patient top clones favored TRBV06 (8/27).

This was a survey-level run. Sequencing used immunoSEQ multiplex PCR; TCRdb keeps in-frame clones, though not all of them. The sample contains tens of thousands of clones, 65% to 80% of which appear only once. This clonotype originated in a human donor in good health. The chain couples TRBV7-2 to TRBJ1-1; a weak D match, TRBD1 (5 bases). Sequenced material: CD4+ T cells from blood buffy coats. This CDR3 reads CASSSRRAPRGNTEAFF. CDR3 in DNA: TGTGCCAGCAGCTCCCGACGGGCCCCGAGGGGGAACACTGAAGCTTTCTTT.